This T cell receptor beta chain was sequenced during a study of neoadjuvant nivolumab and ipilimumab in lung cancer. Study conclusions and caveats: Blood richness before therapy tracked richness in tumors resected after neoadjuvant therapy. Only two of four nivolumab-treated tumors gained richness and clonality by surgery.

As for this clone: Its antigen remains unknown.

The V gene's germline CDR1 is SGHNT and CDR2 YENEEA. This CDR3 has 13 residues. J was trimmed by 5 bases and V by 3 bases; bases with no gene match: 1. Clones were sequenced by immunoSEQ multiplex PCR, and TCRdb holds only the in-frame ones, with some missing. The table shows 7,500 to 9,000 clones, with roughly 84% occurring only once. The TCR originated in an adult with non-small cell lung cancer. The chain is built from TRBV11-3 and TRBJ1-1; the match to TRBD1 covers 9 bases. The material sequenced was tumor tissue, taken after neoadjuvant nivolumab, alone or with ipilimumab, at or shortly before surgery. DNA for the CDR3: TGTGCCAGCAGCTTGACAGGGGGGACTGAAGCTTTCTTT. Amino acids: CASSLTGGTEAFF.